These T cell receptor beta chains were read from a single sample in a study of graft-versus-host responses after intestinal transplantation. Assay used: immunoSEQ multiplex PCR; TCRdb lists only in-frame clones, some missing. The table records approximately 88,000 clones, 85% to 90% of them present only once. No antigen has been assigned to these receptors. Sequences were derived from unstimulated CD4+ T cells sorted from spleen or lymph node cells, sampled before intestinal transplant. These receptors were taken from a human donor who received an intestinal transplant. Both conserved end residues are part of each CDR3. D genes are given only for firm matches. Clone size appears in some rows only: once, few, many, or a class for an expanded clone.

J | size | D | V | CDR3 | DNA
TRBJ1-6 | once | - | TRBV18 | CASSPAINSPLHF | TGTGCCAGCTCACCCGCGATTAATTCACCCCTCCACTTT
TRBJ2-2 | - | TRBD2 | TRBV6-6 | CASSSPERGDVGELFF | TGTGCCAGCAGTTCCCCGGAGCGGGGGGACGTCGGGGAGCTGTTTTTT
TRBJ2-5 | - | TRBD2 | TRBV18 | CASSLRLAGQETQYF | TGTGCCAGCTCTCTTCGACTAGCGGGGCAAGAGACCCAGTACTTC
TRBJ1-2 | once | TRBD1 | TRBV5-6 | CASSLDQGVYGYTF | TGTGCCAGCAGCTTGGACCAGGGGGTCTATGGCTACACCTTC
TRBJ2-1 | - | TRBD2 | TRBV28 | CAVRGNYNEQFF | TGTGCCGTGCGGGGGAACTACAATGAGCAGTTCTTC
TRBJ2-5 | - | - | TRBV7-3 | CASRPDGQKTQYF | TGTGCCAGCAGACCCGACGGACAGAAGACCCAGTACTTC
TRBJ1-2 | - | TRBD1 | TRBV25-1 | CASSAQGARYGYTF | TGTGCCAGCAGTGCTCAGGGGGCGCGATATGGCTACACCTTC
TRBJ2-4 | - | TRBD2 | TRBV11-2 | CASSLDRGRETIQYF | TGTGCCAGCAGCTTAGATCGTGGGAGGGAGACCATTCAGTACTTC
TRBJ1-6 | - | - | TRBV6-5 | CASSYSEGPNSPLHF | TGTGCCAGCAGTTACTCGGAGGGGCCCAATTCACCCCTCCACTTT
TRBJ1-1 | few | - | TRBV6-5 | CASSYSIRDSVGAFF | TGTGCCAGCAGTTACTCGATCCGAGACAGCGTTGGAGCTTTCTTT
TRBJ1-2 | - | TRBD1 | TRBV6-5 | CASSYRDRPYGYTF | TGTGCCAGCAGTTACCGGGACAGACCCTATGGCTACACCTTC
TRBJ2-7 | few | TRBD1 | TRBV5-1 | CASSGGTGPYEQYF | TGCGCCAGCAGCGGGGGGACAGGCCCCTACGAGCAGTACTTC
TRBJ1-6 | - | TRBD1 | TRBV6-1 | CASSEVGPGGSPLHF | TGTGCCAGCAGTGAAGTTGGGCCAGGGGGTTCACCCCTCCACTTT
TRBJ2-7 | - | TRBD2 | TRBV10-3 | CAIRGGGTYEQYF | TGTGCCATCCGGGGCGGGGGGACCTACGAGCAGTACTTC
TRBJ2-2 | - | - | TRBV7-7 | CASSQSGEVGELFF | TGTGCTAGCAGTCAGTCTGGGGAGGTCGGGGAGCTGTTTTTT
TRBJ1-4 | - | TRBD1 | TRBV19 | CASSTRTGSNEKLFF | TGTGCCAGTAGTACCAGGACAGGGTCGAATGAAAAACTGTTTTTT
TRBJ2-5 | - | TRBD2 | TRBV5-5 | CASSLGTSGPETQYF | TGTGCCAGCAGCTTGGGGACTAGCGGACCAGAGACCCAGTACTTC
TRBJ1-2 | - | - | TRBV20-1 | CSATGAKGYTF | TGCAGTGCTACAGGGGCGAAGGGCTACACCTTC
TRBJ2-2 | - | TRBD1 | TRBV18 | CASSRGTANTGELFF | TGTGCCAGCTCCCGAGGGACAGCGAACACCGGGGAGCTGTTTTTT
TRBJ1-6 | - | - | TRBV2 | CASSDRVGNSPLHF | TGTGCCAGCAGTGACAGGGTAGGGAATTCACCCCTCCACTTT
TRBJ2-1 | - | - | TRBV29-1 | CSVVVGSSYNEQFF | TGCAGCGTTGTTGTGGGGAGCTCCTACAATGAGCAGTTCTTC
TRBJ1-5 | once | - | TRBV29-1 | CSVVVGDWDQPQHF | TGCAGCGTTGTCGTCGGGGATTGGGATCAGCCCCAGCATTTT
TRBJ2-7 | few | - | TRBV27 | CASRYMSSYEQYF | TGTGCCAGCAGATATATGAGCTCCTACGAGCAGTACTTC
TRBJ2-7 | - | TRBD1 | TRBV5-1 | CASSLVPDRDREF | TGCGCCAGCAGCTTGGTCCCCGACCGGGACAGGGAATTC
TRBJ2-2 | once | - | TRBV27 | CATVGLVGELFF | TGTGCCACCGTCGGGTTAGTCGGGGAGCTGTTTTTT